The source of this TCR beta chain is a study of graft-versus-host responses after intestinal transplantation. Study as a whole: Transplants were multivisceral, liver-intestinal, or isolated intestinal. Study-level results: Allografts carried high graft-versus-host to host-versus-graft clonal ratios in patients having graft-donor T cell macrochimerism. GvH clones occurred in recipient marrow; some first appeared in ileum or blood.

Co-plated with 200,000 CFSE-labeled responder cells were 200,000 irradiated, violet-dye-labeled stimulator cells. The data were produced by immunoSEQ multiplex PCR, yet TCRdb's version contains in-frame clones alone and is incomplete. The sample consists of 8,000 to 9,500 clones, around 31% of them appearing once. Germline lookup yields CDR1 MGHRA and CDR2 YSYEKL. CDR3 length: 17 amino acids. V dropped 1 base and J dropped 2; count of bases not matched to a gene: 7. The material was alloreactive CD8+ T cells from a mixed lymphocyte reaction culture, obtained before intestinal transplant. Subset described: CFSE-low proliferating T cells sorted from roughly 6-day pre-transplant mixed lymphocyte reaction (GvH or HvG direction). This clonotype was obtained from a human patient who received an intestinal transplant. The chain uses TRBV4-1 and TRBJ2-3; 9 bases map to TRBD1. CDR3 DNA: TGCGCCAGCAGCCAAGCAGGGGGACAGGGTATCACAGATACGCAGTATTTT. Encoded protein: CASSQAGGQGITDTQYF.